The T cell receptor beta chain described here comes from a study of blood T cell repertoires in COVID-19. Study summary: PBMCs, B-cell-depleted T cells, or T cells were the source of the cDNA or gDNA that made up the material.

Data came from immunoSEQ multiplex PCR; TCRdb stores just in-frame clones and leaves some out. The repertoire includes some 80,000 clones, over 70% of them detected once, and about 12% sits in the top ten. Per germline, CDR1 SGHVS and CDR2 FQNEAQ. The CDR3 consists of 12 residues. V lost 5 bases to trimming and J lost 8 bases, with 9 bases between them. Sequencing was performed on peripheral blood. The sequence was obtained from a woman between 40 and 50 years old with active or convalescent COVID-19. This chain uses TRBV7-8 with TRBJ1-4, with no clear D. This CDR3 is CASSQEGEKLFF. CDR3 nucleotide sequence: TGTGCCAGCAGCCAGGAGGGAGAAAAACTGTTTTTT. The whole variable domain, remainder taken from reference TRBV7-8 and TRBJ1-4, is GAGVSQSPRYKVAKRGQDVALRCDPISGHVSLFWYQQALGQGPEFLTYFQNEAQLDKSGLPSDRFFAERPEGSVSTLKIQRTQQEDSAVYLCASSQEGEKLFFGSGTQLSVL.